This T cell receptor beta chain derives from a study of blood T cells in healthy people across ages. A sample-barcoded 5' primer and a J-beta primer mix were used in a second PCR of about 7 to 12 cycles. TCRdb redid the calling of the 5' RACE reads with MiXCR, one entry per CDR3 protein. The sample lists around 2 million distinct CDR3 sequences, roughly two fifths seen once, with more than 20% in the top ten. Sequenced input: blood. The receptor's source is a human donor in good health.

As DNA, the CDR3 is TGCGCCAGCAGCCGAGAGACAGGGTACACCGGGGAGCTGTTTTTT. It codes for CASSRETGYTGELFF. The chain carries TRBV5-1 and TRBJ2-2; 7 bases fit TRBD1. This CDR3 contains 15 residues. J lost 3 bases, V lost 4 bases, and 6 bases had no gene match. Germline assignment: CDR1 SGHRS and CDR2 YFSETQ.